These T cell receptor beta chains were read from a single sample in a study of cytomegalovirus exposure and HLA in healthy donors. Assay used: immunoSEQ multiplex PCR; TCRdb lists only in-frame clones, some missing. The profile shows more than 95,000 clones, about 85% of them singletons. Material: PBMCs. The receptors derive from a man younger than 30 in good health and CMV-seropositive. CDR3s leave out the opening cysteine and the closing phenylalanine or tryptophan.

V | CDR3
TRBV28 | ASNTLGGTNEKLF
TRBV19 | ASSIGGEEVYQPQH
TRBV19 | ASRNGDRPNTEAF
TRBV28 | ASKKAGSNYEQY
TRBV4-1 | ASSQVSTEEQY
TRBV7-2 | ASSFSRDSYEQY
TRBV27 | ASSLSPEGGVNQPQH
TRBV18 | ASSRDRLAHTDTQY
TRBV5-1 | ASSFQGSEQY
TRBV4-3 | ASSRRTGTGDGYT
TRBV21-1 | ASSNGQGKTGNTIY
TRBV29-1 | SVEWTGYYGYT
TRBV19 | ASSQGLAGATDTQY
TRBV7-8 | ASTLTTGSGNTIY
TRBV19 | ASSTRQGHGYT
TRBV7-9 | AHPGERGTGELF
TRBV29-1 | SVRGGTTDTQY
TRBV4-3 | ASSQGRGQEAF
TRBV7-2 | ASSSTGLDYGYT
TRBV28 | ASSFADRSSYEQY
TRBV9 | ASSVEQGVDTQY
TRBV18 | ASSPLLGQNEKLF
TRBV5-1 | ASSPRGGNTEAF
TRBV6-4 | ASSAGLAGADTQY
TRBV6-1 | ASNLQGIRPEAF
TRBV28 | ASSIGQALHNQPQH
TRBV2 | ASSRGTGAYEQY
TRBV15 | ATSRGGGATNEKLF
TRBV4-2 | ASSRLAGGISYEQY
TRBV19 | ATDQGALNQPQH
TRBV7-8 | ASSLAKRGGYT
TRBV28 | ASSYRAGAGELF
TRBV9 | ASSVATGGPYEQY
TRBV5-6 | ASSLGQSASYEQY
TRBV19 | ASSIDLRSAVNTEAF
TRBV7-9 | ASSVGTLVTQY
TRBV4-1 | ASSRALAGGLQETQY
TRBV5-1 | ASSLAGSSYNSPLH
TRBV7-2 | ASSMYSSDPSGAF
TRBV6-1 | ASSRQGLYEQY
TRBV12-5 | ASATDPYEQY
TRBV18 | ASHPMAGNTEAF
TRBV14 | ASSQEWGGAYEQY
TRBV10-3 | AISGQGTHPNTEAF
TRBV5-5 | ASSHPGGFTEAF
TRBV28 | ASSPGTGTEKLF
TRBV4-1 | ASSPLGNEQF
TRBV7-8 | ASSEANEQY
TRBV6-4 | ASSDGTGTDTQY
TRBV6-6 | AIPRGVSNQPQH
TRBV2 | ASGDSLSYEQY
TRBV27 | ASRSRAGANVLT
TRBV6-5 | ASSYGTSGGKNEQF